Below are 12 T cell receptor beta chains sequenced from a single sample in a study of cytomegalovirus exposure and HLA in healthy donors. Both 60 Vbeta primers and 13 Jbeta primers went into the PCR. The method was immunoSEQ multiplex PCR; TCRdb's version includes in-frame clones alone and lacks a portion of them. In the table there are under 200,000 clones, roughly 80% of which are singletons. The sequenced material came from PBMCs. All receptors derive from a man aged 35 to 55 in good health and CMV-seropositive.

This chain uses TRBV30 with TRBJ2-7; D possibly corresponds to TRBD1 (5 bases). This CDR3 has 13 amino acids. Looked up from germline, CDR1 is GTSNPN and CDR2 is SVGIG (reference sequence). Trimming pared 4 bases from V and 4 bases from J, leaving 14 bases between. The CDR3 DNA reads as TGTGCCTGGAACCCTACCCAGGGTTACGAGCAGTACTTC. This sequence encodes CAWNPTQGYEQYF.

The chain employs TRBV29-1 and TRBJ1-2; 8 bases line up with TRBD1. V shed 1 base and J 6 bases; nucleotides not matched to a gene: 7. Germline V CDR1 and CDR2: SQVTM, ANQGSEA. The CDR3 length is 14 residues. The CDR3 sequence: CSVEGLATGDGYTF. In DNA form, the CDR3 reads TGCAGCGTTGAAGGTCTAGCGACAGGGGATGGCTACACCTTC.

In this sample, this clone turned up once. V gene TRBV6-5 combines with J gene TRBJ2-5, with no clear D. The V end was cut by 8 bases, the J end by 11 bases, with 24 bases between. From germline, CDR1 is MNHEY and CDR2 SVGAGI. The CDR3 has 14 residues. This CDR3 reads CASGRPAPGLEQYF. In DNA, the CDR3 is TGTGCCAGCGGCCGTCCAGCCCCTGGCTTGGAGCAGTACTTC.

The V call is TRBV2, the J call TRBJ1-5; D is undetermined. V dropped 4 bases and J dropped 4 bases, with 14 bases sitting between them. This CDR3 has 15 amino acids. The germline V gene encodes CDR1 SNHLY and CDR2 FYNNEI. The CDR3 DNA reads TGTGCCAGCAGTGCGGCGGCGGAGGTTAATCAGCCCCAGCATTTT. Amino acid sequence: CASSAAAEVNQPQHF.

The rearrangement uses TRBV2 and TRBJ2-2, with 13 bases identical to TRBD2. The CDR3 contains 19 residues. The germline CDR1 and CDR2 sequences are SNHLY and FYNNEI. The trim removed 4 bases at V and 0 bases at J, leaving 8 bases unmatched. The chain's CDR3 is CASSVTGTSGVANTGELFF. CDR3 coding DNA: TGTGCCAGCAGTGTCACCGGGACTAGCGGGGTGGCGAACACCGGGGAGCTGTTTTTT.

In this sample, this clone turned up once. CDR3 protein: CASSLGTGGRNSPLHF. The CDR3 DNA sequence: TGTGCCAGCAGCTTGGGGACAGGGGGGCGCAATTCACCCCTCCACTTT. The chain combines TRBV5-4 with TRBJ1-6; 10 nucleotides agree with TRBD1. The trim removed 0 bases at V and 7 bases at J, leaving 4 bases unmatched. There are 16 residues in the CDR3. CDR1 is SGHNT and CDR2 is YYREEE in the germline V gene (reference sequence).

The V call is TRBV6-4, the J call TRBJ2-1; 9 bases agree with TRBD2. Trimming took 6 bases from V and 0 from J; bases not matched to a gene: 15. Germline assignment: CDR1 MRHNA and CDR2 SNTAGT. The CDR3 has 19 residues. CDR3 nucleotides: TGTGCCAGCAGCAAAAGGGCCAGCGGGGGGCTGAGCTCCTACAATGAGCAGTTCTTC. Residues: CASSKRASGGLSSYNEQFF.

The chain is built from TRBV5-1 and TRBJ2-6; 8 positions agree with TRBD1. This CDR3 has 17 residues. V gave up 2 bases and J gave up 0 bases; unmatched junction bases: 4. Germline values: CDR1 SGHRS, CDR2 YFSETQ. CDR3 in DNA: TGCGCCAGCAGCTTTCAGGGGGCCGCCTCTGGGGCCAACGTCCTGACTTTC. It translates to CASSFQGAASGANVLTF.

This chain uses TRBV28 with TRBJ2-7, with 9 bases aligning to TRBD2. Germline values: CDR1 MDHEN, CDR2 SYDVKM. This CDR3 is 16 amino acids long. Germline trimming cut 1 base from V and 0 bases from J; bases unmatched to any gene: 4. The CDR3 DNA sequence: TGTGCCAGCAGTTTATTAGCGGGGGCTAACTCCTACGAGCAGTACTTC. It translates to CASSLLAGANSYEQYF.

The rearrangement uses TRBV7-3 and TRBJ2-3, with D perhaps TRBD2 (6 bases). Germline V CDR1 and CDR2: SGHTA, FQGTGA. The CDR3 totals 13 residues. Trimming stripped 0 bases from V and 8 bases from J, with 9 bases between. The CDR3 is CASSLTGGGTQYF. In DNA form, the CDR3 reads TGTGCCAGCAGCTTAACGGGGGGTGGTACGCAGTATTTT.

This clone was seen just once. The rearrangement links TRBV5-4 to TRBJ2-2, with 9 bases fitting TRBD2. The germline CDR1 and CDR2 sequences are SGHNT and YYREEE (reference sequence). CDR3 size: 15 residues. The V gene end was trimmed by 2 bases and the J gene end by 7 bases; junction bases not matched to a gene: 6. In nucleotides, the CDR3 is TGTGCCAGCAGCTTAGCGGGGGGCCTCGGCGGGGAGCTGTTTTTT. Amino acid sequence: CASSLAGGLGGELFF. Complete variable domain (other parts from reference TRBV5-4 and TRBJ2-2): ETGVTQSPTHLIKTRGQQVTLRCSSQSGHNTVSWYQQALGQGPQFIFQYYREEENGRGNFPPRFSGLQFPNYSSELNVNALELDDSALYLCASSLAGGLGGELFFGEGSRLTVL.

This clone was counted only a few times. The chain joins TRBV11-2 to TRBJ2-4; maybe TRBD2 (7 bases). The germline gives CDR1 SGHAT, CDR2 FQNNGV. V was shortened by 1 base and J by 2 bases, with 12 bases between the two germline ends. This CDR3 spans 16 amino acids. The DNA for the CDR3 is TGTGCCAGCAGCTTAGTGGGGGGGCCAACCAAAAACATTCAGTACTTC. It yields the protein CASSLVGGPTKNIQYF.